Below are 12 T cell receptor beta chains sequenced from a single sample in a study of blood T cells in healthy people across ages. Primers used in a second PCR of about 7 to 12 cycles were a sample-barcoded 5' primer and a J-beta primer mix. One entry per CDR3 protein, called by TCRdb with MiXCR from the 5' RACE reads. The table shows over 1,200,000 distinct CDR3 sequences, with approximately 59% occurring only once. Material for sequencing was blood. The receptors were gathered from a man aged 18 to 35 in good health.

The rearrangement uses TRBV7-2 and TRBJ2-1; possibly TRBD1 or TRBD2 for D (6 bases each). CDR3 length: 16 amino acids. Trimming took off 4 bases at V and 2 bases at J, with 15 bases between the two ends. Germline CDR1 and CDR2: SGHTA and FQGNSA. In nucleotides, the CDR3 is TGTGCCAGCAGCTCCACATCGGGGGCAACCTACAATGAGCAGTTCTTC. Translation: CASSSTSGATYNEQFF. The variable domain in full, with the rest retrieved from reference TRBV7-2 and TRBJ2-1, is GAGVSQSPSNKVTEKGKDVELRCDPISGHTALYWYRQSLGQGLEFLIYFQGNSAPDKSGLPSDRFSAERTGGSVSTLTIQRTQQEDSAVYLCASSSTSGATYNEQFFGPGTRLTVL.

V and J are TRBV7-9 and TRBJ2-7; TRBD2 matches 7 bases. The CDR3 is 13 residues long. With 7 bases clipped from V and 4 bases from J, the junction kept 7 bases outside the gene matches. Germline CDR1 reads SEHNR; CDR2 reads FQNEAQ (reference sequence). This chain's CDR3 is CASTPAGAYEQYF. CDR3 DNA sequence: TGTGCCAGCACCCCGGCGGGAGCTTACGAGCAGTACTTC. The full variable domain, rest sourced from reference TRBV7-9 and TRBJ2-7, is DTGVSQNPRHKITKRGQNVTFRCDPISEHNRLYWYRQTLGQGPEFLTYFQNEAQLEKSRLLSDRFSAERPKGSFSTLEIQRTEQGDSAMYLCASTPAGAYEQYFGPGTRLTVT.

This clonotype was picked up one time. The chain is built from TRBV5-1 and TRBJ2-1; possibly TRBD2 for D (6 bases). Trimming removed 4 bases from V and 10 bases from J, with 15 bases in between. The CDR3 runs 13 residues. CDR1 is SGHRS, CDR2 YFSETQ, per germline. CDR3 protein: CASSNGRTKEQFF. CDR3 bases: TGCGCCAGCAGCAACGGACGGACTAAGGAGCAGTTCTTC. The full variable domain, with the rest looked up from reference TRBV5-1 and TRBJ2-1, is KAGVTQTPRYLIKTRGQQVTLSCSPISGHRSVSWYQQTPGQGLQFLFEYFSETQRNKGNFPGRFSGRQFSNSRSEMNVSTLELGDSALYLCASSNGRTKEQFFGPGTRLTVL.

The chain combines TRBV7-9 with TRBJ2-2, with 9 bases that match TRBD1. Germline V CDR1 and CDR2: SEHNR, FQNEAQ (reference sequence). This CDR3 is 12 amino acids long. V trimming: 11 bases; J trimming: 4 bases; junction bases outside the gene matches: 2. In DNA form, the CDR3 reads TGTGCCGGACAGGGGCCCACCGGGGAGCTGTTTTTT. Its translation: CAGQGPTGELFF.

This clonotype was detected once. This chain links TRBV20-1 with TRBJ2-3; 10 nucleotides line up with TRBD2. The CDR3 covers 17 residues. Germline V lookup: CDR1 DFQATT, CDR2 SNEGSKA (reference sequence). J lost 5 bases, V lost 3 bases, and 14 bases had no gene match. CDR3 amino acids: CSASASGRAKRLDTQYF. In DNA form, the CDR3 reads TGCAGTGCTAGCGCCAGCGGGAGGGCTAAGAGATTAGATACGCAGTATTTT.

This chain's CDR3 is CASSVTSGRRETQYF. For the CDR3, the DNA is TGTGCCAGCAGTGTGACTAGCGGGAGGAGAGAGACCCAGTACTTC. The V gene is TRBV12-3 or TRBV12-4, the J gene TRBJ2-5, with 13 bases aligning to TRBD2. The CDR3 loop spans 15 amino acids. V dropped 5 bases and J dropped 4; count of bases not matched to a gene: 4.

The count of this clonotype is one. This chain uses TRBV15 with TRBJ2-3, with D perhaps matching TRBD1 (6 bases). The V gene lost 5 bases and the J gene lost 3 bases, with 18 bases spanning the gap. Per the germline V gene, CDR1 is LNHNV and CDR2 is YYDKDF (reference sequence). The CDR3 totals 16 residues. CDR3 in DNA: TGTGCCACCAGCGGGGAGCAGGGGTGGAGGACAGATACGCAGTATTTT. Translation: CATSGEQGWRTDTQYF.

The J gene is TRBJ1-4, the V gene TRBV4-1; possible D gene TRBD1, 5 bases. Per germline, CDR1 MGHRA and CDR2 YSYEKL. The ends were cut back, 7 bases at V and 9 bases at J, with 18 bases in the middle. The CDR3 runs to 14 residues. CDR3 nucleotide sequence: TGCGCCAGCACCCTCGGACTGTCAGGGAAAAAACTGTTTTTT. As protein: CASTLGLSGKKLFF.

The chain recombines TRBV20-1 with TRBJ1-5; 9 nucleotides agree with TRBD1. This CDR3 is 13 amino acids long. The V gene end was trimmed by 5 bases and the J gene end by 4 bases; junction bases not matched to a gene: 3. The germline gives CDR1 DFQATT, CDR2 SNEGSKA (reference sequence). As DNA, the CDR3 is TGCAGTGCTGGGGGACAGGGTAATCAGCCCCAGCATTTT. This translates into CSAGGQGNQPQHF.

This chain connects TRBV7-2 to TRBJ2-7; maybe TRBD1 (6 bases). CDR1 SGHTA and CDR2 FQGNSA come from the germline V gene. The V end was cut by 2 bases, the J end by 10 bases, with 21 bases between. CDR3 length: 15 amino acids. The chain's CDR3 is CASSLRTGGLLAQYF. The DNA for the CDR3 is TGTGCCAGCAGCTTAAGGACTGGGGGCCTCCTGGCCCAGTACTTC.

In its sample, this clonotype was seen many times. The V and J genes are TRBV12-3 or TRBV12-4 and TRBJ2-5; 10 bases line up with TRBD2. The V and J ends lost 1 base and 4 bases, in that order; junction bases with no gene match: 0. The CDR3 is 14 residues long. The CDR3 spells CASSLGLAGETQYF. CDR3 sequence (DNA): TGTGCCAGCAGTTTAGGACTAGCGGGAGAGACCCAGTACTTC.

This sequence joins TRBV4-2 and TRBJ2-3, with 8 bases matching TRBD2. Germline V CDR1 and CDR2: LGHNA, YNFKEQ. The CDR3 sequence is 16 residues long. Losses at the gene ends were 5 bases for V and 2 bases for J; bases not matched to a gene: 9. CDR3 coding DNA: TGTGCCAGCAGCGCTTCGACTAGCGAGTCCACAGATACGCAGTATTTT. Its translation: CASSASTSESTDTQYF.